A selection of T cell receptor beta chains follows, all from one sample in a study of shared clonotypes between healthy human individuals. This table comes from immunoSEQ multiplex PCR, and its TCRdb copy is limited to in-frame clones, with some not included. The sample carries about 1.1 million clones, around three quarters recorded once. Sequences were obtained from memory CD4+ T cells from PBMCs. The receptors shown here come from a young man in good health. Some clones in this sample may be carry-over from other donors' samples. Each CDR3 is given with its conserved first and last residue.

TRBV11-2	TRBJ2-2	CASSLGGTSGGTGELFF
TRBV2	TRBJ1-2	CASSELGYGYTF
TRBV4-1	TRBJ2-5	CASSFSGRVEETQYF
TRBV30	TRBJ2-7	CAWSVRGSASYEQYF
TRBV5-1	TRBJ2-2	CASSRWVGTGELFF
TRBV7-2	TRBJ2-3	CASSLALTGGTDTQYF
TRBV19	TRBJ1-5	CARGNLQGPNQPQHF
TRBV11-3	TRBJ2-3	CASSATPGDTQYF
TRBV7-9	TRBJ2-6	CASSLGRGAGANVLTF
TRBV27	TRBJ2-2	CASRDPGLAGTGELFF
TRBV5-5	TRBJ2-2	CASSLSLRQNTGELFF